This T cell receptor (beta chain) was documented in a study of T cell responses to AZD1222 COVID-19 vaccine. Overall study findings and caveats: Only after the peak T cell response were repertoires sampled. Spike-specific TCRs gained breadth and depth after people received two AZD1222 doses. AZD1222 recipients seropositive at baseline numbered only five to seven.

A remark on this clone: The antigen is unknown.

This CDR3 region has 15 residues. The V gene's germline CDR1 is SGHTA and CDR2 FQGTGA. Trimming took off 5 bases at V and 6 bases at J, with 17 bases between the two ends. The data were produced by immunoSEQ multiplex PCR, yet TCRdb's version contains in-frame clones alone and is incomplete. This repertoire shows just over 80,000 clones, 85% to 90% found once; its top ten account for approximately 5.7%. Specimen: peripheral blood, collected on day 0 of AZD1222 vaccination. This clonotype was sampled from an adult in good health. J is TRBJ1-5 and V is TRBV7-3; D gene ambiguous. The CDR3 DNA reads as TGTGCCAGCAGCGTCCTCGACCGGACGACTCAGCCCCAGCATTTT. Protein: CASSVLDRTTQPQHF.